A single T cell receptor (beta chain) is shown here with its context. This sample was taken from a study of blood T cell repertoires in COVID-19. Study-level information: In each case, the material was cDNA or gDNA derived from T cells, B-cell-depleted T cells, or PBMCs.

Original data processing: Reference gene primer amplification yielded estimated nucleated cell counts. The assay was immunoSEQ multiplex PCR, and TCRdb's table has in-frame clones only and misses some. Clonal size and the V and J genes are those of that table, whereas D and trimming came from the DNA. The table has 140,000 to 150,000 clones, roughly 88% seen once. CDR1 is SGHRS, CDR2 YFSETQ, per germline. There are 13 residues in the CDR3. Trimming at V came to 5 bases and at J to 3 bases, leaving 4 bases not matched to a gene. Sequencing was carried out using peripheral blood. The chain joins TRBV5-1 to TRBJ2-7; 8 bases are shared with TRBD2. The sequence derives from a woman aged 45-59 years with acute or convalescent COVID-19. CDR3 protein: CASRTSEYYEQYF. CDR3 DNA: TGCGCCAGCAGGACTAGCGAGTACTACGAGCAGTACTTC.